One T cell receptor (beta chain) is described in this entry. Antigen unknown. Trimming stripped 4 bases from V and 3 bases from J, with 16 bases between. Germline CDR1 and CDR2: SGDLS and YYNGEE. The length of the CDR3 is 15 residues. These data are taken from a study of siplizumab effects on memory and regulatory T cells. General study findings and limits: It was never confirmed that proliferating Tregs from siplizumab cultures were suppressive.

Sequencing was performed on unstimulated naive, memory, effector memory and TEMRA subsets derived from a few donor pairs. The data were produced by immunoSEQ multiplex PCR, yet TCRdb's version contains in-frame clones alone and is incomplete. The sample consists of roughly 64,000 clones, roughly 96% of them appearing once. The J gene is TRBJ1-2, the V gene TRBV9; TRBD1 might be the D (5 bases). The receptor was isolated from a human donor in good health. Sequences were obtained from naive CD8+ T cells sorted from blood. CDR3 loop: CASSSLDSPYYGYTF. In DNA, the CDR3 is TGTGCCAGCAGCTCCCTAGACAGCCCCTACTATGGCTACACCTTC.